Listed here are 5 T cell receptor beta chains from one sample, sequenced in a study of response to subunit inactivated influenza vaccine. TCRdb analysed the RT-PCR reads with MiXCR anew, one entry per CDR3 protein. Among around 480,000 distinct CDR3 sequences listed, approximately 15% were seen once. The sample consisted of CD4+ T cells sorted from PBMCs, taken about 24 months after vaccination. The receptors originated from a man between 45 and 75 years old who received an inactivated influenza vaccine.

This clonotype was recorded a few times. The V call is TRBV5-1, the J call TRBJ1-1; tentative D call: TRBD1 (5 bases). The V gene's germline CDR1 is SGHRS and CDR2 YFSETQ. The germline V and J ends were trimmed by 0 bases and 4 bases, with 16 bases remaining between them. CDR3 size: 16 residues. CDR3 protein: CASSLVGDSRATEAFF. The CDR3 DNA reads TGCGCCAGCAGCTTGGTGGGTGACAGCAGAGCCACTGAAGCTTTCTTT.

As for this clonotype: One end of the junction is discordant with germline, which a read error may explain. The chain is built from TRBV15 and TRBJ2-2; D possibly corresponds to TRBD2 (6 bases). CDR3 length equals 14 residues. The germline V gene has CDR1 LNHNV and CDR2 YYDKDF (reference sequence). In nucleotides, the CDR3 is TGCGCCTCCCGCCGCGGGATCGACACCGGGGAGCTGTTTTTT. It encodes CASRRGIDTGELFF.

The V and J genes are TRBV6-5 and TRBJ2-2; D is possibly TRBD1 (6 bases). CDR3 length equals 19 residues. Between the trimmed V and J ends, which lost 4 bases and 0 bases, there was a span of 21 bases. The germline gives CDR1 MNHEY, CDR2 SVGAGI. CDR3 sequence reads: CASSSTPRQGTTNTGELFF. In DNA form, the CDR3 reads TGTGCCAGCAGTTCGACACCGCGGCAGGGGACCACGAACACCGGGGAGCTGTTTTTT.

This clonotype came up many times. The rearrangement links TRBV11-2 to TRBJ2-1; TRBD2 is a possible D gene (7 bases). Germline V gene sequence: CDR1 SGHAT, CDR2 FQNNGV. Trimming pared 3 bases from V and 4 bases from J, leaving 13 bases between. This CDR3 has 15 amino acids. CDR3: CASSLGGGAYNEQFF. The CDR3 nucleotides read TGTGCCAGCAGCTTGGGAGGGGGGGCTTACAATGAGCAGTTCTTC.

CDR3: CASSSMRGSGPDQETQYF. CDR3 DNA sequence: TGTGCCAGCAGCTCAATGAGGGGTAGCGGGCCCGACCAAGAGACCCAGTACTTC. The chain couples TRBV9 to TRBJ2-5, with 7 bases aligning to TRBD2. The CDR3 is 18 residues long. After removal of 4 bases from V and 0 bases from J, the junction contained 15 bases not matched to a gene. CDR1 and CDR2 (germline): SGDLS, YYNGEE.